Following are 2 T cell receptor beta chains from one sample sequenced in a study of blood T cell repertoires in COVID-19. Profiled with immunoSEQ multiplex PCR; TCRdb holds only in-frame clones, not every one. The repertoire consists of about 430,000 clones, with 80% to 90% occurring once and the leading ten covering around 1.1%. Sequencing used PBMCs or T cells enriched from blood (not recorded which). The source of these receptors is a man aged 25 to 40 who had recovered from COVID-19.

The genes are TRBV28 and TRBJ2-1; 11 bases fit TRBD2. The V segment lost 7 bases and the J segment 4 bases; nucleotides outside the gene matches: 6. The CDR3 totals 15 residues. CDR1 and CDR2 from the germline V gene are MDHEN and SYDVKM. CDR3 in amino acids: CASTKGLAEYNEQFF. The CDR3 DNA reads as TGTGCCAGCACCAAGGGACTAGCGGAGTACAATGAGCAGTTCTTC.

The V and J genes are TRBV5-1 and TRBJ2-5; 8 bases agree with TRBD2. V lost 3 bases to trimming and J lost 2 bases; unmatched junction nucleotides: 3. Per germline, CDR1 SGHRS and CDR2 YFSETQ. This CDR3 spans 14 amino acids. The CDR3, as DNA: TGCGCCAGCAGCTGGGGACTAGATCAAGAGACCCAGTACTTC. Residues: CASSWGLDQETQYF.